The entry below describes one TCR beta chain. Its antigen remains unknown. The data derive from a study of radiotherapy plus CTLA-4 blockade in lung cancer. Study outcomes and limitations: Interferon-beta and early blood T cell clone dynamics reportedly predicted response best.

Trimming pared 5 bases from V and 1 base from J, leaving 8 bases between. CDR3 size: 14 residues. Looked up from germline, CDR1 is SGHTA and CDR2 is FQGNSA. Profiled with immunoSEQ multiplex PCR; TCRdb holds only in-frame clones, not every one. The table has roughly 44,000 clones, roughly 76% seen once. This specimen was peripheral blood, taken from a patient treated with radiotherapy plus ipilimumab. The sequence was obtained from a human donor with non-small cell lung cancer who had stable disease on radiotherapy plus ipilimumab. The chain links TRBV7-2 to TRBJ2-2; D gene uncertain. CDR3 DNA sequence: TGTGCCAGCAGCGTCCCGGGGAACACCGGGGAGCTGTTTTTT. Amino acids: CASSVPGNTGELFF.